The 14 T cell receptor beta chains given below trace back to one sample, sequenced in a study of shared clonotypes between healthy human individuals. Assay used: immunoSEQ multiplex PCR; TCRdb lists only in-frame clones, some missing. This sample has under 1,100,000 clones, with roughly 80% found just once. Sequenced: memory CD4+ T cells sorted from blood. Subset here: CD45RA-negative fraction. These receptors were obtained from a young man in good health.

The CDR3 DNA sequence: TGCGCCAGCAGCCGGGAGGACAGGGCACCCCGCGAGCAGTACTTC. This gives the protein CASSREDRAPREQYF. V gene TRBV5-1 combines with J gene TRBJ2-7, with a possible D match to TRBD1 (8 bases). Germline V gene lookup returns CDR1 SGHRS and CDR2 YFSETQ. CDR3 length: 15 residues. V was trimmed by 4 bases and J by 6 bases, leaving 20 bases between them.

This sequence joins TRBV6-5 and TRBJ2-1, with no clear D. Per the germline V gene, CDR1 is MNHEY and CDR2 is SVGAGI. Trimming pared 5 bases from V and 2 bases from J, leaving 13 bases between. The CDR3 spans 15 residues. The CDR3 DNA follows: TGTGCCAGCAGTGGTCTAGGAAAAACCTACAATGAGCAGTTCTTC. Its protein is CASSGLGKTYNEQFF.

On this clone: One end of the junction fails to match germline, which may point to a read error. This chain connects TRBV5-1 to TRBJ2-7; TRBD2 might be the D (6 bases). CDR3 length equals 14 residues. Germline CDR1 reads SGHRS; CDR2 reads YFSETQ. The CDR3 loop reads CASSIGGNSYEQYF. CDR3 in DNA: TGCGCAAGCAGTATCGGGGGAAACTCCTACGAGCAGTACTTC.

This clone was observed a few times. This chain links TRBV18 with TRBJ1-4, with D perhaps matching TRBD1 (6 bases). The CDR3 contains 15 residues. Germline V gene lookup returns CDR1 KGHSH and CDR2 LQKENI. V was shortened by 6 bases and J by 7 bases, with 18 bases between the two germline ends. CDR3 protein: CASSPITGTLEKLFF. The CDR3 coding sequence is TGTGCCAGCTCGCCGATTACCGGGACACTTGAAAAACTGTTTTTT.

Comment on this clone: Other DNA sequences of this sample code for an identical CDR3. The chain recombines TRBV30 with TRBJ2-1; no clear D. CDR3 size: 11 residues. CDR1 and CDR2 from the germline V gene are GTSNPN and SVGIG (reference sequence). The V end lost 5 bases, the J end lost 6 bases, and 8 bases lay between the germline ends. CDR3 DNA sequence: TGTGCCTGGCAATCTAGCAATGAGCAGTTCTTC. As protein: CAWQSSNEQFF.

As concerns this clone: The sample has other DNA sequences that encode this CDR3 too. This chain uses TRBV18 with TRBJ1-1; 11 nucleotides match TRBD1. V dropped 2 bases and J dropped 4; count of bases not matched to a gene: 0. The CDR3 has 14 amino acids. The V gene's germline CDR1 is KGHSH and CDR2 LQKENI. DNA for the CDR3: TGTGCCAGCTCACCAGGGACAGGGGGCACTGAAGCTTTCTTT. It translates to CASSPGTGGTEAFF.

The gene calls are TRBV5-1 and TRBJ2-6, with TRBD1 as a possible D gene (5 bases). CDR1 and CDR2 from the germline V gene are SGHRS and YFSETQ. Trimming pared 6 bases from V and 2 bases from J, leaving 9 bases between. The CDR3 spans 14 residues. The DNA for the CDR3 is TGCGCCAGCATGAGGACAACTGGGGCCAACGTCCTGACTTTC. Its protein product is CASMRTTGANVLTF.

V is TRBV5-1 and J is TRBJ2-1, with D perhaps being TRBD1 or TRBD2 (5 bases each). This CDR3 region has 14 residues. Germline CDR1 SGHRS, CDR2 YFSETQ. V gave up 0 bases and J gave up 10 bases, with 14 bases separating them. The CDR3 nucleotides read TGCGCCAGCAGCTTGGGGGACGCGGTCGGGGAGCAGTTCTTC. Translation: CASSLGDAVGEQFF.

The gene calls are TRBV28 and TRBJ2-2; 7 bases line up with TRBD2. CDR3 size: 15 residues. The germline V gene encodes CDR1 MDHEN and CDR2 SYDVKM. The V segment lost 4 bases and the J segment 3 bases; nucleotides outside the gene matches: 5. This CDR3 reads CASSSSGRDTGELFF. CDR3 nucleotides: TGTGCCAGCAGTTCCTCGGGGAGGGACACCGGGGAGCTGTTTTTT. Supplemented by reference TRBV28 and TRBJ2-2, the full variable domain reads DVKVTQSSRYLVKRTGEKVFLECVQDMDHENMFWYRQDPGLGLRLIYFSYDVKMKEKGDIPEGYSVSREKKERFSLILESASTNQTSMYLCASSSSGRDTGELFFGEGSRLTVL.

The gene calls are TRBV6-6 and TRBJ1-2; D remains ambiguous. Germline V CDR1 and CDR2: MNHNY, SVGAGI (reference sequence). The V end was cut by 6 bases, the J end by 0 bases, with 8 bases between. There are 13 residues in the CDR3. The CDR3 coding sequence is TGTGCCAGCAGCCCTAATACTAACTATGGCTACACCTTC. This encodes CASSPNTNYGYTF.

The chain is built from TRBV6-1 and TRBJ2-3, with unresolved D. This CDR3 has 15 residues. With 0 bases removed from V and 3 bases from J, the gap between germline ends came to 10 bases. The germline gives CDR1 MNHNS, CDR2 SASEGT. This CDR3 reads CASSEALGSTDTQYF. DNA of the CDR3: TGTGCCAGCAGTGAAGCGCTGGGCAGTACAGATACGCAGTATTTT.

The chain has TRBV5-1 and TRBJ2-1; no definite D call. CDR1 is SGHRS and CDR2 is YFSETQ in the germline V gene. This CDR3 is 15 amino acids long. Trimming stripped 4 bases from V and 8 bases from J, with 19 bases between. CDR3 loop: CASSPMDRPGDEQFF. CDR3 sequence (DNA): TGCGCCAGCAGCCCTATGGACCGACCCGGTGATGAGCAGTTCTTC.

This clone has only a few counts. The rearrangement uses TRBV5-6 and TRBJ2-7, with 8 bases fitting TRBD2. From germline, CDR1 is SGHDT and CDR2 YYEEEE. V dropped 2 bases and J dropped 3; count of bases not matched to a gene: 7. CDR3 length equals 15 residues. The CDR3 reads CASSLGLAGFYEQYF. In DNA form, the CDR3 reads TGTGCCAGCAGCTTAGGGCTAGCGGGTTTCTACGAGCAGTACTTC.

V is TRBV5-1 and J is TRBJ2-4, with a possible D match to TRBD2 (5 bases). V lost 2 bases, J lost 8 bases, and 20 bases lay in between. CDR3 length: 16 residues. CDR1 SGHRS and CDR2 YFSETQ come from the germline V gene. The chain's CDR3 is CASSLQPPPGRDIQYF. The CDR3 coding sequence is TGCGCCAGCAGCTTACAACCCCCACCCGGGCGGGACATTCAGTACTTC.